This T cell receptor beta chain is from a study of T-cell reconstitution after alpha-beta-depleted transplantation in children (dated by TCRdb to about 2016). For the study in its entirety: The study quantitatively tracked T-cell immune reconstitution after TCRalphabeta/CD19-depleted allogeneic hematopoietic cell transplantation in children using TCR repertoire profiling.

CDR3 length: 15 amino acids, cysteine to phenylalanine. Here the CDR3 DNA is all that survives: 45 bases in frame from base 1. Trimming leaves V shorter by 11 bases and J shorter by 9 bases, with the junction holding 16 bases beyond the gene matches. The germline V gene encodes CDR1 MNHEY and CDR2 SVGAGI. Library preparation employed PCR. Data came from an Illumina HiSeq 2500. To normalize quantification of the TCRbeta repertoire, the TCR libraries were built with molecular barcoding that relied on unique molecular identifiers. Starting from the raw public reads, TCRdb applied fastp trimming at Q25, assembled clones with MiXCR and retained in-frame beta chains. Entries that share a CDR3 protein sequence are merged under the most common genes and DNA. A total of around 400,000 distinct CDR3 sequences appear in this sample, 9.5% to 13% of them only once. The ten largest clones capture 5% to 6.5% of the sample.

This clonotype was recorded at least ten times. This receptor's antigen is unknown. Base qualities are not provided; no much larger clone lies one nucleotide away. The chain joins TRBV6-5 to TRBJ2-1; 10 junctional bases match TRBD2. The clonotype originates from a human donor who donated a stem cell graft to a child with acute myeloid leukemia. The starting material was PBMCs from the stem cell graft donor, obtained from the stem cell graft. At the DNA level, the sequence is TGTGCCGTCTTTAGGGAACTAGCGGGGAGTGGTGAGCAGTTCTTC. This sequence encodes CAVFRELAGSGEQFF.